What follows describes a single T cell receptor (beta chain). The assay was immunoSEQ multiplex PCR, and TCRdb's table has in-frame clones only and misses some. The data contain some 170,000 clones, 86% of them singletons. The sample comes from a study of cytomegalovirus exposure and HLA in healthy donors. Trimming took off 3 bases at V and 4 bases at J, with 4 bases between the two ends. CDR3 size: 12 residues. In germline, CDR1 is MNHNS, CDR2 SASEGT. The sequenced sample was PBMCs. This TCR was recovered from a man between 18 and 29 years old in good health and CMV-seropositive. The chain combines TRBV6-1 with TRBJ2-1; D gene ambiguous. The CDR3 region is CASSDFYNEQFF. In DNA, the CDR3 is TGTGCCAGCAGTGACTTTTACAATGAGCAGTTCTTC.